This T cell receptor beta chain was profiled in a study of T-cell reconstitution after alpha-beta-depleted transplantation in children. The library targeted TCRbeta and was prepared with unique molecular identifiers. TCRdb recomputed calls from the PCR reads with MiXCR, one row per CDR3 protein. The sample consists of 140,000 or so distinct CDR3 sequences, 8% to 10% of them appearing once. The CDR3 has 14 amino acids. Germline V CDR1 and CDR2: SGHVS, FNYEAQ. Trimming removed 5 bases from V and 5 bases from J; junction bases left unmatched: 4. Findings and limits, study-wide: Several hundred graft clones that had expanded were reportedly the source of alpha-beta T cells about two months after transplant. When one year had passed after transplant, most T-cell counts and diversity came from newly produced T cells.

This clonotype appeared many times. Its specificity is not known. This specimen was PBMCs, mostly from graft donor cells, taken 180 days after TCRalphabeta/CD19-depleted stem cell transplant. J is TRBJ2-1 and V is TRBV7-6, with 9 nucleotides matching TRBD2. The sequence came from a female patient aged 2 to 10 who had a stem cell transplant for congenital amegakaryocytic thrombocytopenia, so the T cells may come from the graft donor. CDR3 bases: TGTGCCAGCAGCCAGGGACTAGCCCACAATGAGCAGTTCTTC. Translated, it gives CASSQGLAHNEQFF.